The present TCR beta chain was sequenced within a study of blood T cell repertoires in COVID-19. Whole-study context: Both acute and convalescent COVID-19 samples were obtained from the United States, Italy and Spain. The analysed material was cDNA or gDNA that came from T cells, B-cell-depleted T cells, or PBMCs.

Resolution of symptoms, clearance, or two negative PCRs was present in recovered Cohort 3 donors. CDR1 is SQVTM and CDR2 is ANQGSEA in the germline V gene. Germline trimming cut 2 bases from V and 3 bases from J; bases unmatched to any gene: 9. The CDR3 length is 16 residues. The protocol was immunoSEQ multiplex PCR, while the TCRdb copy is restricted to in-frame clones and leaves out a portion. In the table there are about 220,000 clones, roughly 84% of which are singletons. The sequencing input was PBMCs or T cells enriched from blood (not recorded which). This chain joins TRBV29-1 and TRBJ2-7, with TRBD1 matching over 11 bases. This clonotype was obtained from a middle-aged woman who had recovered from COVID-19. The DNA of the CDR3 is TGCAGCGTTGAAACCCGGGGACAGGGGGTTCTCTACGAGCAGTACTTC. As protein: CSVETRGQGVLYEQYF.